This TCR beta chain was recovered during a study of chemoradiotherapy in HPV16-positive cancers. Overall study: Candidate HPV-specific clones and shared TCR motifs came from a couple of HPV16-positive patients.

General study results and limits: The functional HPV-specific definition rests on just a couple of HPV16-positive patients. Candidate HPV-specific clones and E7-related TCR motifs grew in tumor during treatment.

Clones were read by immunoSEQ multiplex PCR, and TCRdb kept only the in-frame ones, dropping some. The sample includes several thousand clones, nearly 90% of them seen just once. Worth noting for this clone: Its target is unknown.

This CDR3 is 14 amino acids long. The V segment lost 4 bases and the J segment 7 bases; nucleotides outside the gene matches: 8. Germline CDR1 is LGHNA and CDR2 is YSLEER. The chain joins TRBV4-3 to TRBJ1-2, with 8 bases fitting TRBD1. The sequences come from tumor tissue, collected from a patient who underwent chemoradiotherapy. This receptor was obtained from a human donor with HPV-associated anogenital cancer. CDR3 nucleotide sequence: TGCGCCAGCAGCCTGGACAGGGCCCCCGGTGGCTACACCTTC. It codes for CASSLDRAPGGYTF.